The 15 T cell receptor beta chains below all came from one sample that was sequenced in a study of T cells in Graves' hyperthyroidism and ophthalmopathy. From RNA transcripts, TCR beta CDR3 regions were amplified. Primed by the HTBI set, a first-round RT-PCR was run on the TCR CDR3. Via MiXCR, TCRdb re-called the multiplex PCR reads, giving one row per CDR3 protein. Among 370,000 or so distinct CDR3 sequences listed, approximately 13% were seen once. The sequencing input was blood. The receptors were gathered from a man aged 30 to 45 with Graves' hyperthyroidism that later progressed to Graves' ophthalmopathy.

In this sample, this clonotype turned up many times. The gene calls are TRBV2 and TRBJ1-4; no definite D call. Germline values: CDR1 SNHLY, CDR2 FYNNEI. The CDR3 runs to 14 residues. V was cut by 4 bases and J by 8 bases, with 14 bases left in between. The CDR3 region has the DNA TGTGCCAGCAGTGGACAACAGTTGGGGGAAAAACTGTTTTTT. Translating it yields CASSGQQLGEKLFF.

This clonotype was seen many times. This chain links TRBV12-3 or TRBV12-4 with TRBJ2-6; a possible D gene is TRBD1 (6 bases). The CDR3 has 17 amino acids. Trimming took 4 bases from V and 0 from J, leaving 13 bases between them. CDR3 sequence (DNA): TGTGCCAGCAGTTCCCCCGGGACACCCTCTGGGGCCAACGTCCTGACTTTC. It yields the protein CASSSPGTPSGANVLTF.

This clonotype was detected a few times. A clone one base away is much larger, so this may be a read error. This sequence joins TRBV24-1 and TRBJ1-5; D not certain. The CDR3 totals 20 residues. The V gene lost 0 bases and the J gene lost 0 bases, with 20 bases spanning the gap. The V gene's germline CDR1 is KGHDR and CDR2 SFDVKD. The CDR3 reads CATSDLVRRSAPNSNQPQHF. The CDR3 DNA reads as TGTGCCACCAGTGATTTGGTGAGACGGTCCGCCCCGAATAGCAATCAGCCCCAGCATTTT.

The chain has TRBV7-9 and TRBJ2-3; 10 bases line up with TRBD1. The ends lost 5 bases at V and 5 bases at J; junction bases unmatched: 7. The CDR3 length is 15 residues. Per germline, CDR1 SEHNR and CDR2 FQNEAQ (reference sequence). CDR3 amino acids: CASSRDRGLEDTQYF. CDR3 bases: TGTGCCAGCAGCCGCGACAGGGGGCTGGAAGATACGCAGTATTTT.

This clonotype was recorded at least ten times. The rearrangement joins TRBV27 to TRBJ2-3, with D perhaps matching TRBD2 (6 bases). The V end lost 6 bases, the J end lost 0 bases, and 13 bases lay between the germline ends. The CDR3 consists of 15 residues. Germline CDR1 is MNHEY and CDR2 is SMNVEV (reference sequence). CDR3 region: CASRERELSTDTQYF. Written as DNA, the CDR3 is TGTGCCAGCAGGGAACGGGAGCTCAGCACAGATACGCAGTATTTT.

This clonotype was observed a handful of times. This chain joins TRBV5-1 and TRBJ1-6; 7 positions match TRBD1. Trimming took 6 bases from V and 7 from J; bases not matched to a gene: 4. The CDR3 contains 13 residues. Germline CDR1 reads SGHRS; CDR2 reads YFSETQ. CDR3 sequence: CASTTGENSPLHF. Here the CDR3 DNA reads TGCGCCAGCACCACAGGGGAGAATTCACCCCTCCACTTT.

In the case of this clonotype: A clone one base away is much larger, so this may be a read error. The chain combines TRBV30 with TRBJ1-2; possibly TRBD1 for D (5 bases). Germline V gene sequence: CDR1 GTSNPN, CDR2 SVGIG (reference sequence). The V end lost 5 bases, the J end lost 5 bases, and 9 bases lay between the germline ends. CDR3 length equals 11 residues. CDR3 residues: CAWVRDYGYTF. CDR3 coding DNA: TGTGCCTGGGTCAGGGATTATGGCTACACCTTC. Full variable domain (missing parts from reference TRBV30 and TRBJ1-2): SQTIHQWPATLVQPVGSPLSLECTVEGTSNPNLYWYRQAAGRGLQLLFYSVGIGQISSEVPQNLSASRPQDRQFILSSKKLLLSDSGFYLCAWVRDYGYTFGSGTRLTVV.

The V call is TRBV5-6, the J call TRBJ1-4; TRBD1 agrees at 8 bases. With V trimmed by 0 bases and J by 2 bases, 3 bases remained unmatched. The germline V gene encodes CDR1 SGHDT and CDR2 YYEEEE. The CDR3 runs to 16 residues. CDR3 sequence: CASSLAGQGTNEKLFF. The CDR3, as DNA: TGTGCCAGCAGCTTGGCCGGACAGGGTACTAATGAAAAACTGTTTTTT.

This chain connects TRBV9 to TRBJ2-3; unclear D gene. Germline V gene sequence: CDR1 SGDLS, CDR2 YYNGEE. V was trimmed by 0 bases and J by 7 bases, leaving 12 bases between them. The CDR3 runs to 14 residues. CDR3 amino acids: CASSVATRAHTQYF. The CDR3 DNA sequence: TGTGCCAGCAGCGTAGCTACTCGGGCCCATACGCAGTATTTT.

This clonotype was picked up many times. The chain combines TRBV9 with TRBJ1-2, with 7 bases lining up with TRBD1. The CDR3 loop spans 16 amino acids. Losses at the gene ends were 3 bases for V and 4 bases for J; bases not matched to a gene: 12. Germline values: CDR1 SGDLS, CDR2 YYNGEE. This chain's CDR3 is CASSGGGTAIFYGYTF. The CDR3 DNA follows: TGTGCCAGCAGCGGAGGGGGGACAGCGATATTCTATGGCTACACCTTC.

This clonotype was detected many times. The V call is TRBV5-1, the J call TRBJ1-1, with D hard to call. The germline gives CDR1 SGHRS, CDR2 YFSETQ. The CDR3 is 14 amino acids. V lost 2 bases, J lost 5 bases, and 13 bases lay in between. The CDR3 loop reads CASSFFLDGTEAFF. The CDR3 DNA reads TGCGCCAGCAGCTTTTTCTTGGATGGAACTGAAGCTTTCTTT. The full variable domain, in which reference TRBV5-1 and TRBJ1-1 provide the parts outside the CDR3, is KAGVTQTPRYLIKTRGQQVTLSCSPISGHRSVSWYQQTPGQGLQFLFEYFSETQRNKGNFPGRFSGRQFSNSRSEMNVSTLELGDSALYLCASSFFLDGTEAFFGQGTRLTVV.

Concerning this clonotype: This may stem from a read error, because a much larger clone lies one nucleotide away. The CDR3 DNA reads TGTGCCAGCAGCTCCTGGACAGGGATGGCCACCGGGGGGCTGTTTTTT. This codes for CASSSWTGMATGGLFF. The chain combines TRBV13 with TRBJ2-2; 8 nucleotides align to TRBD1. Germline V gene data show CDR1 as PRHDT and CDR2 as FYEKMQ (reference sequence). The CDR3 extends over 16 amino acids. The full variable domain, with the rest looked up from reference TRBV13 and TRBJ2-2, is AAGVIQSPRHLIKEKRETATLKCYPIPRHDTVYWYQQGPGQDPQFLISFYEKMQSDKGSIPDRFSAQQFSDYHSELNMSSLELGDSALYFCASSSWTGMATGGLFFGEGSRLTVL.

This chain links TRBV24-1 with TRBJ1-5; unclear D gene. The CDR3 length is 14 residues. V lost 3 bases and J 5 bases, leaving 10 bases between the germline ends. Germline loops: CDR1 KGHDR, CDR2 SFDVKD. The CDR3: CATSDPDGDQPQHF. CDR3 nucleotides: TGTGCCACCAGTGATCCCGACGGTGATCAGCCCCAGCATTTT.

There are a few counts of this clonotype. The chain couples TRBV3-1 to TRBJ1-6, with 10 bases that match TRBD1. CDR1 LGHDT and CDR2 YNNKEL come from the germline V gene (reference sequence). V shed 5 bases, J shed 10 bases, and the junction held 8 bases outside the gene matches. CDR3 length: 15 amino acids. CDR3: CASSTRTGGGSPLHF. In DNA, the CDR3 is TGTGCCAGCAGCACTAGGACAGGGGGAGGCTCACCCCTCCACTTT.

The chain couples TRBV12-5 to TRBJ1-2; D not resolved. The length of the CDR3 is 14 residues. Germline loops: CDR1 LGHNT, CDR2 FRNRAP. With 0 bases removed from V and 2 bases from J, the gap between germline ends came to 7 bases. The CDR3 DNA follows: TGTGCTAGTGGTTTGGTACCACCCAACTATGGCTACACCTTC. The encoded protein is CASGLVPPNYGYTF.